This TCR beta chain was captured by sequencing in a study of lymphopenia after photon versus proton radiotherapy. Findings and limits, study-wide: Authors raise, but do not show, better survival with proton therapy. Oligoclonal CD8+ Temra expansion after nadir drove photon patients' diversity drop. Larger post-nadir TCR diversity loss correlated inversely with survival in deceased patients. Proton therapy kept repertoires fairly stable, unlike photons, which gained effector/memory cells.

Between the trimmed V and J ends, which lost 5 bases and 1 base, there was a span of 11 bases. This CDR3 comprises 14 residues. The germline V gene encodes CDR1 SGHVS and CDR2 FQNEAQ. Some clones are missing from TCRdb's copy, which holds only in-frame ones; the method was immunoSEQ multiplex PCR. The table has tens of thousands of clones, 70% to 90% seen once; the top ten hold roughly 3%. The table lists this clone with a count of one. The antigen is unknown. Sequenced material: peripheral blood, taken from a patient treated with photon-based radiotherapy. The clonotype originates from a man aged 50-59 years with gastric cancer. The rearrangement joins TRBV7-8 to TRBJ1-1; unclear D gene. This CDR3 reads CASSDRRRNTEAFF. For the CDR3, the DNA is TGTGCCAGCAGCGATCGACGGCGGAACACTGAAGCTTTCTTT.